This is a list of T cell receptor beta chains from one sample in a study of technical replicates of blood from four donors. Method: immunoSEQ multiplex PCR; TCRdb's copy keeps in-frame clones and lacks some. The sample has tens of thousands of clones; less than 97% are singletons. The sequencing input was T cells isolated from PBMCs. The receptor source for this set is a human donor in good health. Each CDR3 is given with its conserved first and last residue. The order of the fields is clone size, V gene, D gene, J gene, CDR3 DNA, CDR3 protein. A D gene is named only where the DNA matches it firmly. Size tells how often a clone was seen (once, few, many) or the class of an expanded clone, and some rows leave it out.

clone_size: NA
v_call: TRBV7-7
d_call: TRBD2
j_call: TRBJ2-5
cdr3_nt: TGTGCCAGCAGCTTAGGGGAGGGTGGACAAGAGACCCAGTACTTC
cdr3_aa: CASSLGEGGQETQYF

clone_size: NA
v_call: TRBV7-2
d_call: TRBD1
j_call: TRBJ1-6
cdr3_nt: TGTGCCAGCAGCTTAGACGACAGGGACTATAATTCACCCCTCCACTTT
cdr3_aa: CASSLDDRDYNSPLHF

clone_size: NA
v_call: TRBV5-5
d_call: NA
j_call: TRBJ2-1
cdr3_nt: TGTGCCAGCAGCTTGTTAGCGGCAAGCTCCTACAATGAGCAGTTCTTC
cdr3_aa: CASSLLAASSYNEQFF

clone_size: once
v_call: TRBV5-6
d_call: NA
j_call: TRBJ1-3
cdr3_nt: TGTGCCAGCAGCTTTTACGGACAGCTTAACACCATATATTTT
cdr3_aa: CASSFYGQLNTIYF

clone_size: NA
v_call: TRBV6-6
d_call: NA
j_call: TRBJ2-5
cdr3_nt: TGTGCCAGCAGTTACTCGACAGTGCGCCAAGAGACCCAGTACTTC
cdr3_aa: CASSYSTVRQETQYF

clone_size: NA
v_call: TRBV6-4
d_call: NA
j_call: TRBJ1-1
cdr3_nt: TGTGCCAGCAGAAACAGCCTGCTAGCCTCTGAAGCTTTCTTT
cdr3_aa: CASRNSLLASEAFF

clone_size: NA
v_call: TRBV28
d_call: TRBD2
j_call: TRBJ2-7
cdr3_nt: TGTGCCAGCAGTGCTAACAGACTAGCGGGAGAGTCGACGCGACGAACCTACGAGCAGTACTTC
cdr3_aa: CASSANRLAGESTRRTYEQYF

clone_size: NA
v_call: TRBV11-2
d_call: NA
j_call: TRBJ2-3
cdr3_nt: TGTGCCAGCAGCTTAGATCAAAGTCTAGGGCAGTATTTT
cdr3_aa: CASSLDQSLGQYF

clone_size: few
v_call: TRBV4-2
d_call: NA
j_call: TRBJ1-3
cdr3_nt: TGTGCCAGCAGCCAGGCCGCGGGGCAACAAGGTGGAAACACCATATATTTT
cdr3_aa: CASSQAAGQQGGNTIYF

clone_size: NA
v_call: TRBV5-3
d_call: NA
j_call: TRBJ2-7
cdr3_nt: TGTGCCAGAAGCTCGAAGGGACTCTACAGAGACCAAGGTTACGAGCAGTACTTC
cdr3_aa: CARSSKGLYRDQGYEQYF

clone_size: NA
v_call: TRBV5-1
d_call: TRBD2
j_call: TRBJ2-1
cdr3_nt: TGCGCCAGCAGCTTGGGGGCCGGGGGGGGCCGCAATGAGCAGTTCTTC
cdr3_aa: CASSLGAGGGRNEQFF

clone_size: once
v_call: TRBV5-1
d_call: TRBD1
j_call: TRBJ2-3
cdr3_nt: TGCGCCAGCAGCTTTACGGGACAGGGGATTGCAGATACGCAGTATTTT
cdr3_aa: CASSFTGQGIADTQYF

clone_size: NA
v_call: TRBV5-4
d_call: NA
j_call: TRBJ2-4
cdr3_nt: TGTGCCAGCAGCTGGGGAGGGGGGATGAACGCCGGAAACATTCAGTACTTC
cdr3_aa: CASSWGGGMNAGNIQYF

clone_size: NA
v_call: TRBV13
d_call: NA
j_call: TRBJ2-4
cdr3_nt: TGTGCCAGCAGCAGTAACAGGTTCCTGGCCAAAAACATTCAGTACTTC
cdr3_aa: CASSSNRFLAKNIQYF

clone_size: NA
v_call: TRBV7-2
d_call: TRBD1
j_call: TRBJ2-7
cdr3_nt: TGTGCCAGCAGAGACGACAGGGATCCTAACTACGAGCAGTACTTC
cdr3_aa: CASRDDRDPNYEQYF

clone_size: NA
v_call: TRBV6-5
d_call: TRBD1
j_call: TRBJ1-2
cdr3_nt: TGTGCCAGCAGGGGACAGGGCGCCTATGGCTACACCTTC
cdr3_aa: CASRGQGAYGYTF

clone_size: once
v_call: TRBV5-4
d_call: NA
j_call: TRBJ2-3
cdr3_nt: TGTGCCAGCAGCTTGGCCAAATTTGCAGATACGCAGTATTTT
cdr3_aa: CASSLAKFADTQYF

clone_size: NA
v_call: TRBV7-9
d_call: NA
j_call: TRBJ2-5
cdr3_nt: TGTGCCAGCAGTTCCTACGAGTCCCAAGAGACCCAGTACTTC
cdr3_aa: CASSSYESQETQYF

clone_size: once
v_call: TRBV7-8
d_call: NA
j_call: TRBJ1-3
cdr3_nt: TGTGCCAGCAGCTTACGAGGGCCGACCTCTGGAAACACCATATATTTT
cdr3_aa: CASSLRGPTSGNTIYF

clone_size: NA
v_call: TRBV2
d_call: NA
j_call: TRBJ2-7
cdr3_nt: TGTGCCAGCAGTCGAGTCCGGGAAAGCTCCTACGAGCAGTACTTC
cdr3_aa: CASSRVRESSYEQYF

clone_size: once
v_call: TRBV5-1
d_call: TRBD2
j_call: TRBJ2-1
cdr3_nt: TGCGCCAGCAGCTTGGGACTAGCGGGGGGCAATGAGCAGTTCTTC
cdr3_aa: CASSLGLAGGNEQFF

clone_size: NA
v_call: TRBV27
d_call: TRBD2
j_call: TRBJ2-3
cdr3_nt: TGTGCCAGCAGTCTGCGGACTAGCGGGAGGGCCGGGTTTCTAGATACGCAGTATTTT
cdr3_aa: CASSLRTSGRAGFLDTQYF

clone_size: NA
v_call: TRBV6-5
d_call: NA
j_call: TRBJ1-1
cdr3_nt: TGTGCCAGCGCTGGAGGCACTGAAGCTTTCTTT
cdr3_aa: CASAGGTEAFF

clone_size: NA
v_call: TRBV5-4
d_call: NA
j_call: TRBJ2-2
cdr3_nt: TGTGCCAGCAGCTTATCGGGGAACACCGGGGAGCTGTTTTTT
cdr3_aa: CASSLSGNTGELFF

clone_size: NA
v_call: TRBV9
d_call: NA
j_call: TRBJ2-3
cdr3_nt: TGTGCCAGCAGCGTAGCTCCAGCGGCAGATACGCAGTATTTT
cdr3_aa: CASSVAPAADTQYF

clone_size: NA
v_call: TRBV18
d_call: TRBD1
j_call: TRBJ1-1
cdr3_nt: TGTGCCAGCTCACCCGGGACAGGGGTCACTGAAGCTTTCTTT
cdr3_aa: CASSPGTGVTEAFF

clone_size: NA
v_call: TRBV7-9
d_call: TRBD2
j_call: TRBJ2-3
cdr3_nt: TGTGCCAGCACACTATTAGCGGGAGTGATAGGAGATACGCAGTATTTT
cdr3_aa: CASTLLAGVIGDTQYF

clone_size: NA
v_call: TRBV5-1
d_call: NA
j_call: TRBJ2-2
cdr3_nt: TGCGCCAGCAGCTTTGGGGGGATCTATAATTCCGGGGAGCTGTTTTTT
cdr3_aa: CASSFGGIYNSGELFF

clone_size: NA
v_call: TRBV7-8
d_call: NA
j_call: TRBJ2-1
cdr3_nt: TGTGCCAGCAGCCTCTGGGGGCGCGATGAGCAGTTCTTC
cdr3_aa: CASSLWGRDEQFF

clone_size: NA
v_call: TRBV7-8
d_call: NA
j_call: TRBJ1-1
cdr3_nt: TGTGCCAGCAGCTTATCAGAAGACACTGAAGCTTTCTTT
cdr3_aa: CASSLSEDTEAFF

clone_size: NA
v_call: TRBV19
d_call: TRBD1
j_call: TRBJ1-1
cdr3_nt: TGTGCCAGTAGTATCCGGGACAGGCCCGTAGTTGAAGCTTTCTTT
cdr3_aa: CASSIRDRPVVEAFF

clone_size: NA
v_call: TRBV6-5
d_call: TRBD2
j_call: TRBJ2-3
cdr3_nt: TGTGCCAGCAGTTACTCGGGGAGCGGGGATTCCGATACGCAGTATTTT
cdr3_aa: CASSYSGSGDSDTQYF

clone_size: NA
v_call: TRBV2
d_call: TRBD2
j_call: TRBJ2-3
cdr3_nt: TGTGCCAGCACTCCGGGAGGACCCACAGATACGCAGTATTTT
cdr3_aa: CASTPGGPTDTQYF

clone_size: NA
v_call: TRBV5-1
d_call: TRBD2
j_call: TRBJ2-7
cdr3_nt: TGCGCCAGCAGCCCCCGGGGGGGGGAGCAGTACTTC
cdr3_aa: CASSPRGGEQYF

clone_size: NA
v_call: TRBV14
d_call: TRBD1
j_call: TRBJ2-5
cdr3_nt: TGTGCCAGCAGCCCCGGACAGGGCCAAGAGACCCAGTACTTC
cdr3_aa: CASSPGQGQETQYF

clone_size: NA
v_call: TRBV27
d_call: NA
j_call: TRBJ2-7
cdr3_nt: TGTGCCAGCAGTTGGGCAGCCCCAGGACTCTACGAGCAGTACTTC
cdr3_aa: CASSWAAPGLYEQYF